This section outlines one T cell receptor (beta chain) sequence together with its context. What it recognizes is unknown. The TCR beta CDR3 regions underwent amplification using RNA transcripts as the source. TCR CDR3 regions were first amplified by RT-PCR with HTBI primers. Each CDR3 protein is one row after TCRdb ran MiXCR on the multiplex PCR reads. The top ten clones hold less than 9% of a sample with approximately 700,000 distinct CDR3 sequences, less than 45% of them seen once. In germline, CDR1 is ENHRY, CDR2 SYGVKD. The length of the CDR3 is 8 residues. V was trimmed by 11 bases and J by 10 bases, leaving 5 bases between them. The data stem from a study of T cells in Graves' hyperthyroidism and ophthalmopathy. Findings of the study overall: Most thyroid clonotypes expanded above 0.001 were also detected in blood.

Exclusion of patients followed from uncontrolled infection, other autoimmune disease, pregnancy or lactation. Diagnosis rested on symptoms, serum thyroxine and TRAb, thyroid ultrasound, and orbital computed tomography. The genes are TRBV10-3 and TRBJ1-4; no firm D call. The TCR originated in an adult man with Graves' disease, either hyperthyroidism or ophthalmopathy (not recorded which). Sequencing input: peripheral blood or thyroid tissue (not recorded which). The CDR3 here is CAGGKLFF. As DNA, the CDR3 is TGTGCCGGAGGAAAACTGTTTTTT.